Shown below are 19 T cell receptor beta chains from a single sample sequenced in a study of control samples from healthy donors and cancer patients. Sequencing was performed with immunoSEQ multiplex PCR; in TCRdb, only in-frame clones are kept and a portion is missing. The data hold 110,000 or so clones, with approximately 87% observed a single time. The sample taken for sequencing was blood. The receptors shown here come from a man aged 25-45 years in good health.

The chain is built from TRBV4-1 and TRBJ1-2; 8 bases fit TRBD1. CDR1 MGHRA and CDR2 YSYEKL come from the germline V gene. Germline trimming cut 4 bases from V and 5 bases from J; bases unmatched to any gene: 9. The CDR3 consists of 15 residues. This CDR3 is CASSLETGEIYGYTF. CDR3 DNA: TGCGCCAGCAGCCTAGAGACAGGGGAAATTTATGGCTACACCTTC.

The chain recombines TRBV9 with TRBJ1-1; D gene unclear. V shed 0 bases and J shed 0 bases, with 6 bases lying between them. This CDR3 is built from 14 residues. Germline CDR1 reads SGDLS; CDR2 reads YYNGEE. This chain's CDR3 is CASSVEALNTEAFF. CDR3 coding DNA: TGTGCCAGCAGCGTAGAGGCCTTGAACACTGAAGCTTTCTTT. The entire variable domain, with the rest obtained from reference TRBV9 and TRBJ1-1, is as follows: DSGVTQTPKHLITATGQRVTLRCSPRSGDLSVYWYQQSLDQGLQFLIQYYNGEERAKGNILERFSAQQFPDLHSELNLSSLELGDSALYFCASSVEALNTEAFFGQGTRLTVV.

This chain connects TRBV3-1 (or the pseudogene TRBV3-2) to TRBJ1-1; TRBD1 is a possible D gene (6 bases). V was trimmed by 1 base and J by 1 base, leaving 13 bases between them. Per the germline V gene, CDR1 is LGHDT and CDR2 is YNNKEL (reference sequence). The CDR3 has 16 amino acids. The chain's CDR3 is CASSQARQTGNTEAFF. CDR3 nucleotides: TGTGCCAGCAGCCAAGCGCGACAGACAGGGAACACTGAAGCTTTCTTT.

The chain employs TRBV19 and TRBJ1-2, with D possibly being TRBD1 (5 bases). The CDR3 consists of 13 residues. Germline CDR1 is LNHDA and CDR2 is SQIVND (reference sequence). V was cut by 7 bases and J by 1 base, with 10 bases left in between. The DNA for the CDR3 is TGTGCCAGTAACGGCCAGGGTAACTATGGCTACACCTTC. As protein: CASNGQGNYGYTF.

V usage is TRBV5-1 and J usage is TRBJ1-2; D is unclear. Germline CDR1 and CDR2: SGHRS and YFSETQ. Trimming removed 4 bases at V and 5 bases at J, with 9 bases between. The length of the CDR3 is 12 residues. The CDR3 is CASSPDGYGYTF. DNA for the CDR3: TGCGCCAGCAGCCCGGACGGATATGGCTACACCTTC.

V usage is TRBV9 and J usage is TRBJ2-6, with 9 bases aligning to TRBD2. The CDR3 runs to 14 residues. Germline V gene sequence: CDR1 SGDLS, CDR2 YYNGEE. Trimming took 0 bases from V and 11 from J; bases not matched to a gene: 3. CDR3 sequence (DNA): TGTGCCAGCAGCGTAGCGTCTAGCGGGGACGTCCTGACTTTC. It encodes CASSVASSGDVLTF. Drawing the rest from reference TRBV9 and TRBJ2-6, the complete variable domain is DSGVTQTPKHLITATGQRVTLRCSPRSGDLSVYWYQQSLDQGLQFLIQYYNGEERAKGNILERFSAQQFPDLHSELNLSSLELGDSALYFCASSVASSGDVLTFGAGSRLTVL.

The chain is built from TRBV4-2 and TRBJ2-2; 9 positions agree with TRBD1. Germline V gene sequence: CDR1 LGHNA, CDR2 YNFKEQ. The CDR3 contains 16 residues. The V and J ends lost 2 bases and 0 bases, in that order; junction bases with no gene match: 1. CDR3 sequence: CASSQRTGANTGELFF. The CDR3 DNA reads TGTGCCAGCAGCCAACGGACAGGGGCGAACACCGGGGAGCTGTTTTTT.

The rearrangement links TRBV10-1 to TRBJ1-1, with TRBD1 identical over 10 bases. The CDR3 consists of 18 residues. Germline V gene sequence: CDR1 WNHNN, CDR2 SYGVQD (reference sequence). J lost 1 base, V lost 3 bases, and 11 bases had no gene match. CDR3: CASSEMPPGQGRNTEAFF. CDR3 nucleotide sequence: TGCGCCAGCAGTGAAATGCCTCCGGGACAGGGGAGGAACACTGAAGCTTTCTTT.

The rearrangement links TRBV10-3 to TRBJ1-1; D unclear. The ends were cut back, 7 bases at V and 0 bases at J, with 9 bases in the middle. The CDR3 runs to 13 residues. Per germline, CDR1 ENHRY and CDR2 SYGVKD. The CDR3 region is CAINREMNTEAFF. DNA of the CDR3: TGTGCCATCAATCGGGAAATGAACACTGAAGCTTTCTTT.

CDR3 nucleotide sequence: TGTGCCAGCAGCCAAGACGCTGACACCAAATCGCAGTATTTT. Protein: CASSQDADTKSQYF. This chain joins TRBV14 and TRBJ2-3; D not certain. The germline CDR1 and CDR2 sequences are SGHDN and FVKESK. V was shortened by 0 bases and J by 10 bases, with 14 bases between the two germline ends. The CDR3 is made up of 14 amino acids.

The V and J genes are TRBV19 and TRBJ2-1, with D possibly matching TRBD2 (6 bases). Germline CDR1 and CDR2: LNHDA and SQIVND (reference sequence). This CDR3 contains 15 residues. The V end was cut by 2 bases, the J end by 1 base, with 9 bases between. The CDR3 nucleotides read TGTGCCAGTAGTATACAGGCGGGGTCCTACAATGAGCAGTTCTTC. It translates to CASSIQAGSYNEQFF.

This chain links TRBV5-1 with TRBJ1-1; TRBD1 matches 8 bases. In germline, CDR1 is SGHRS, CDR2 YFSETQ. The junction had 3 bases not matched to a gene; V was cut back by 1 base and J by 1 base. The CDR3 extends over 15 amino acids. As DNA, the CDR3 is TGCGCCAGCAGCTTGCAGGGGGCTGAGAACACTGAAGCTTTCTTT. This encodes CASSLQGAENTEAFF.

The CDR3 sequence: CSVEDPGRLGYTF. The DNA of the CDR3 is TGCAGCGTTGAAGACCCGGGCAGGCTTGGCTACACCTTC. The V call is TRBV29-1, the J call TRBJ1-2; D remains unclear. Germline values: CDR1 SQVTM, CDR2 ANQGSEA. V was pared by 0 bases and J by 7 bases, with 12 bases between. This CDR3 comprises 13 residues.

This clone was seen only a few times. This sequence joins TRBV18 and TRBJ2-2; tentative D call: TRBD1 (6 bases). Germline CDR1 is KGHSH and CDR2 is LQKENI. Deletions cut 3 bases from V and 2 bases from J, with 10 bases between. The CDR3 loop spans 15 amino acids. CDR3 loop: CASSPRDINTGELFF. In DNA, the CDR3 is TGTGCCAGCTCACCCCGGGACATTAACACCGGGGAGCTGTTTTTT.

DNA of the CDR3: TGCGCCAGCTTCCACTTCAGGGGCCACGAGCAGTACTTC. Translated, it gives CASFHFRGHEQYF. The chain has TRBV10-1 and TRBJ2-7, with D possibly matching TRBD1 (6 bases). V was shortened by 8 bases and J by 5 bases, with 16 bases between the two germline ends. CDR3 size: 13 residues. Germline CDR1 WNHNN, CDR2 SYGVQD (reference sequence).

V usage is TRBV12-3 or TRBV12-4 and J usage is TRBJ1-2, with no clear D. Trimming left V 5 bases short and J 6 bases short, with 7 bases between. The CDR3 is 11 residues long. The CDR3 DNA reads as TGTGCCAGCAGTCATGGGGATGGCTACACCTTC. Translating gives CASSHGDGYTF.

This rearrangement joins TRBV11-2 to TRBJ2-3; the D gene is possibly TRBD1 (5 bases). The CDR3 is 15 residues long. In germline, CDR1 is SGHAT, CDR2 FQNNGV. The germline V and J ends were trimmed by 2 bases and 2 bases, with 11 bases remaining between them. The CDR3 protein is CASSLTGISTDTQYF. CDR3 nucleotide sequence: TGTGCCAGCAGCTTAACAGGAATATCCACAGATACGCAGTATTTT.

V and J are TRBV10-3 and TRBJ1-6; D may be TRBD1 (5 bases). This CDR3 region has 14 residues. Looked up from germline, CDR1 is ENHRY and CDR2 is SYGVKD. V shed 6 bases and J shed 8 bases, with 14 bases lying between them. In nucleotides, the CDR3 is TGTGCCATCAGCCTGGACAAAACGTATTCACCCCTCCACTTT. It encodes CAISLDKTYSPLHF.

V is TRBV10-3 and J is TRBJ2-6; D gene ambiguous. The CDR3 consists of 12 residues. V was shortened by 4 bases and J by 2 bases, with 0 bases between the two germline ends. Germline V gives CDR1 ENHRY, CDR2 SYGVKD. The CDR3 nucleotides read TGTGCCATCAGTGCTGGGGCCAACGTCCTGACTTTC. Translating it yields CAISAGANVLTF.